Listed below are T cell receptor beta chains from one sample, sequenced in a study of blood T cell repertoires in COVID-19. The protocol was immunoSEQ multiplex PCR, while the TCRdb copy is restricted to in-frame clones and leaves out a portion. The repertoire holds about 120,000 clones, with about 89% as singletons. The sample taken for sequencing was peripheral blood. These TCRs come from a man aged 35 to 55 with acute or convalescent COVID-19. Each CDR3 is given with its conserved first and last residue. D genes are given only for firm matches. Not every row has a clone size; where given, it reads once, few, many or a size class.

>TRBV7-9|-|-|TRBJ2-1
TGTGCCAGCAGCTTAGGGGAGGCGAGTGAGCAGTTCTTC
CASSLGEASEQFF
>TRBV3-1/TRBV3-2|TRBD1|few|TRBJ1-4
TGTGCCAGCAGCCAAGATCGACAGGGTTGGCCTGAAAAACTGTTTTTT
CASSQDRQGWPEKLFF
>TRBV5-6|TRBD1|-|TRBJ1-5
TGTGCCAGCAGCTATTACCGGGACAGTACTAATCAGCCCCAGCATTTT
CASSYYRDSTNQPQHF
>TRBV10-1|-|few|TRBJ2-5
TGCGCCAGCGAGTATAGGGGTCAAGAGACCCAGTACTTC
CASEYRGQETQYF
>TRBV19|-|-|TRBJ2-2
TGTGCCAGTAACTTTATTACCCCCACCGGGGAGCTGTTTTTT
CASNFITPTGELFF
>TRBV5-4|TRBD1|-|TRBJ2-7
TGTGCCAGCAGCTTGGACAGGGGGGATTACGAGCAGTACTTC
CASSLDRGDYEQYF
>TRBV7-3|TRBD1|-|TRBJ1-6
TGTGCCAGCAGCTTAGGGGCAGGGGGTAATTCACCCCTCCACTTT
CASSLGAGGNSPLHF
>TRBV5-6|-|-|TRBJ2-7
TGTGCCAGCTCCTATTGGAGGGTAGGAGGCTACGAGCAGTACTTC
CASSYWRVGGYEQYF
>TRBV5-1|TRBD1|-|TRBJ1-1
TGCGCCAGCAGCAAGGGACAGGTAGTACCGAACACTGAAGCTTTCTTT
CASSKGQVVPNTEAFF
>TRBV7-8|-|-|TRBJ1-1
TGTGCCAGCAGCTCCAGGATGATGAACACTGAAGCTTTCTTT
CASSSRMMNTEAFF
>TRBV11-2|TRBD1|-|TRBJ1-2
TGTGCCAGCAGTCAACCAGGGGGGATAGGCTATGGCTACACCTTC
CASSQPGGIGYGYTF
>TRBV2|TRBD1|-|TRBJ2-7
TGTGCCAGCACCAGGGACAGGGACCACGAGCAGTACTTC
CASTRDRDHEQYF
>TRBV5-6|-|-|TRBJ1-2
TGTGCCAGCAGCTTGAGTCCGATACAGGGATCTAACTATGGCTACACCTTC
CASSLSPIQGSNYGYTF
>TRBV6-5|-|-|TRBJ1-1
TGTGCCAGCAGTTACTTCCGCGAGCGGAACACTGAAGCTTTCTTT
CASSYFRERNTEAFF
>TRBV7-7|TRBD1|-|TRBJ2-5
TGTGCCAGCAGCACCGACAGGGCCGAGACCCAGTACTTC
CASSTDRAETQYF
>TRBV12-3/TRBV12-4|-|-|TRBJ1-2
TGTGCCAGCAGTTTACCTGGGGCCGGCTACACCTTC
CASSLPGAGYTF
>TRBV4-1|TRBD1|-|TRBJ1-5
TGCGCCAGCAGCTCAGACAGGGTAAACAGCAATCAGCCCCAGCATTTT
CASSSDRVNSNQPQHF
>TRBV27|TRBD1|-|TRBJ1-3
TGTGCCAGCAGTTCCCAGGGGGACTCTGGAAACACCATATATTTT
CASSSQGDSGNTIYF
>TRBV30|-|-|TRBJ1-2
TGTGCCTGGAGTACCGGTTATGGCTACACCTTC
CAWSTGYGYTF
>TRBV12-3/TRBV12-4|-|-|TRBJ1-1
TGTGCCAGCAGTTGGTCGGGGGACACTGAAGCTTTCTTT
CASSWSGDTEAFF
>TRBV5-1|-|-|TRBJ2-2
TGCGCCAGCAGTCCGGGGACACGAGACACCGGGGAGCTGTTTTTT
CASSPGTRDTGELFF
>TRBV30|-|-|TRBJ1-4
TGTGCCTGTCCGGGTGGTGAAAAACTGTTTTTT
CACPGGEKLFF
>TRBV5-4|TRBD1|-|TRBJ2-3
TGTGCCAGCAGCCAGGAGACAGGGGCAGATACGCAGTATTTT
CASSQETGADTQYF